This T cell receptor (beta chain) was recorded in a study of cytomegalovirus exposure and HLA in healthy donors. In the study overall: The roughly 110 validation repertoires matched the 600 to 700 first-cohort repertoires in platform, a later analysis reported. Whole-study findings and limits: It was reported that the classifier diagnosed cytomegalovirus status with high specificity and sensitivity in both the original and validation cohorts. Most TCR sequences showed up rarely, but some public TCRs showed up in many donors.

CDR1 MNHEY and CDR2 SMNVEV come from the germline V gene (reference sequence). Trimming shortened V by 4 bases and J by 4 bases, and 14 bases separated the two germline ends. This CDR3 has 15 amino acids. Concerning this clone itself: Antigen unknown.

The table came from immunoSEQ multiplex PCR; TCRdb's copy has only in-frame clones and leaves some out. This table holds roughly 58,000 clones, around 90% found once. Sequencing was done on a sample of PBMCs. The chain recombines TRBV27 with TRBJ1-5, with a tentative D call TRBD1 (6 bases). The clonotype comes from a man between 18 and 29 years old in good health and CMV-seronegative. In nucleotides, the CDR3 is TGTGCCAGCAGTTCGGTGACAGGTCTAAATCAGCCCCAGCATTTT. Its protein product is CASSSVTGLNQPQHF.